This T cell receptor beta chain was identified during a study of human CD8 memory T cell subsets. Worth noting for this clonotype: Antigen specificity is unknown.

Whole-study results and caveats: Estimates computed with Chao1 suggested greater diversity in stem-like memory T cells than in precursor exhausted T cells. Few clonotypes were shared between stem-like memory and precursor exhausted T cells. The study sequenced T cell receptor beta chains only.

UMI-labeled 5' RACE was the method by which TCR beta libraries were made. No DNA is given; TCRdb re-called the 5' RACE reads and lists each CDR3 protein once. This sample contains more than 9,000 distinct CDR3 sequences. The authors defined TPEX cells as CCR7+ PD-1+ TIGIT+ early memory CD8+ T cells carrying exhausted-like traits. By negative magnetic separation, total CD8+ T cells were enriched. This CDR3 is built from 18 residues. In germline, CDR1 is MNHEY, CDR2 SVGAGI. J is TRBJ2-7 and V is TRBV6-5; TCRdb designates TRBD2, a call that cannot be tested without DNA. The TCR originated in a human donor in good health. The sequenced sample consisted of CD8+ T cells from PBMCs. The chain's CDR3 is CASSNPGRTSGTSYEQYF.